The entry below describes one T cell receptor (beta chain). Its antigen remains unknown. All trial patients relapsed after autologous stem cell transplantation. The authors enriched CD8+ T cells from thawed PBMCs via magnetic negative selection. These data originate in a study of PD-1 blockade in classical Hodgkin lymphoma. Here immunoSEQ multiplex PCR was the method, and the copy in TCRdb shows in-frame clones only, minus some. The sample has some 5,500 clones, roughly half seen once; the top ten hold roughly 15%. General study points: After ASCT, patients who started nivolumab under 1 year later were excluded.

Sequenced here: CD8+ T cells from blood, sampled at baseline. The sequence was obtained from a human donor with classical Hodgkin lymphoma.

CDR3 sequence reads: CASSHQGSSYEQYF. DNA of the CDR3: TGTGCCAGCAGCCACCAGGGTTCCTCCTACGAGCAGTACTTC. The chain combines TRBV7-2 with TRBJ2-7, with D tentatively TRBD1 (5 bases). V was clipped by 5 bases and J by 0 bases, with 11 bases between them. Germline assignment: CDR1 SGHTA and CDR2 FQGNSA. The CDR3 loop spans 14 amino acids.